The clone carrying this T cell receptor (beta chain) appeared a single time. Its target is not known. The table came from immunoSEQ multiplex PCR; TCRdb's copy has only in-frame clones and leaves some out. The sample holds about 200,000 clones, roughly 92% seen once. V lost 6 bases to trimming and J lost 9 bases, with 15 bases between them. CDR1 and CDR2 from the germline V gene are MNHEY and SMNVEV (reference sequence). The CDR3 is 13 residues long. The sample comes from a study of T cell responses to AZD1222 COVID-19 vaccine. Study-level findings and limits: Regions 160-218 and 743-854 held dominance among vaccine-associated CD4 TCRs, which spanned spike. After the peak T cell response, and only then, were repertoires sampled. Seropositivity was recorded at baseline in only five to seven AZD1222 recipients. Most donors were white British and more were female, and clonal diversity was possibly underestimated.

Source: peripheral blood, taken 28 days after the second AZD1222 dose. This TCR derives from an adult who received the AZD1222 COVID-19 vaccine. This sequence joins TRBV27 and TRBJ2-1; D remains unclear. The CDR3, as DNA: TGTGCCAGCAGGGACCCCCCTAATGGTGAGCAGTTCTTC. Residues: CASRDPPNGEQFF.